This T cell receptor beta chain was sequenced for a study of vaccination and CD4 T cells after COVID-19. Study-wide background: Either the Pfizer-BioNTech BNT162b2 or Moderna mRNA-1273 vaccine was given as two doses. Cells received overlapping spike peptides from SARS-CoV-2, HCoV-NL63, HCoV-OC43 and HCoV-229E as stimulation. Study conclusions and caveats: Spike mono-reactivity was evident in 304 of the 307 vaccine-specific clones derived from convalescent patients.

For this clonotype: Antigen specificity is unknown.

CDR1 and CDR2 from the germline V gene are SGHNT and YENEEA. The CDR3 consists of 14 residues. Trimming left V 5 bases short and J 10 bases short, with 15 bases between. CD4+ T cells that had been cultured provided DNA sequenced with the Oncomine TCR Beta short-read assay. Using its own MiXCR run on the PCR reads, TCRdb lists one record per CDR3 protein. Here the sample spans about 12,000 distinct CDR3 sequences, roughly 50% being singletons. Treatment: 10-day PBMC culture with coronavirus spike peptide pools or control peptides (ViraFEST assay). After expanding antigen-specific T cells with peptide pools, ViraFEST sequenced their TCRs.

The chain carries TRBV11-3 and TRBJ1-6; D perhaps matches TRBD1 (5 bases). The specimen was cultured CD4+ T cells from blood, collected after SARS-CoV-2 vaccination. The clonotype originates from a human donor with COVID-19. For the CDR3, the DNA is TGTGCCAGCAGCCCCGGGACCCCCGGGTCACCCCTCCACTTT. Translation: CASSPGTPGSPLHF.